Shown below are 24 T cell receptor beta chains from a single sample sequenced in a study of blood T cell repertoires in COVID-19 (dated by TCRdb to 2020 to 2022). Libraries were prepared through the immunoSEQ multiplex PCR assay. TCRdb mirrors the immuneACCESS table, restricted to in-frame sequences. Some clones are absent from its copies; in checked studies, under half trace to an unresolved V gene, and the reason for the others is unknown. The sample table holds 110,000 to 150,000 clones, of which about 89% were seen once. The top ten clones comprise 2.5% to 3.5% of the sample. Sequenced: peripheral blood. The source is a man between 60 and 75 years old with active or convalescent COVID-19.

CDR3 sequence (DNA): TGTGCCAGCAGTTACAGGGGCAGTGGCGAGCAGTACTTC. Translation gives CASSYRGSGEQYF. This chain joins TRBV28 and TRBJ2-7, with TRBD1 identical over 7 bases. This CDR3 contains 13 residues. Germline values: CDR1 MDHEN, CDR2 SYDVKM. Trimming removed 4 bases from V and 6 bases from J; junction bases left unmatched: 6.

V usage is TRBV27 and J usage is TRBJ1-4; the D gene is possibly TRBD1 (5 bases). The CDR3 totals 14 residues. Germline V gene data show CDR1 as MNHEY and CDR2 as SMNVEV (reference sequence). V gave up 3 bases and J gave up 5 bases, with 10 bases separating them. CDR3 sequence: CASSFRGDNEKLFF. The CDR3 nucleotides are TGTGCCAGCAGTTTCCGGGGGGACAATGAAAAACTGTTTTTT.

V is TRBV29-1 and J is TRBJ2-2; 9 bases are shared with TRBD1. Germline V gene lookup returns CDR1 SQVTM and CDR2 ANQGSEA. This CDR3 region has 17 residues. V shed 3 bases and J 5 bases; nucleotides not matched to a gene: 13. The CDR3 reads CSVDGTGPGRVTGELFF. DNA for the CDR3: TGCAGCGTTGACGGGACAGGGCCTGGGAGGGTGACCGGGGAGCTGTTTTTT.

The chain uses TRBV11-3 and TRBJ2-5, with 7 nucleotides matching TRBD2. The germline V gene has CDR1 SGHNT and CDR2 YENEEA. V dropped 1 base and J dropped 4; count of bases not matched to a gene: 3. CDR3 length equals 14 residues. The CDR3 loop reads CASSLGGSGETQYF. As DNA, the CDR3 is TGTGCCAGCAGCTTAGGCGGGAGTGGAGAGACCCAGTACTTC.

This chain joins TRBV7-9 and TRBJ1-3, with D perhaps TRBD1 (5 bases). The CDR3 is 12 amino acids. CDR1 SEHNR and CDR2 FQNEAQ come from the germline V gene (reference sequence). The V and J ends lost 5 bases and 16 bases respectively, with 18 bases between them. The CDR3 protein is CASSDGPVDTYF. The CDR3 region has the DNA TGTGCCAGCAGCGATGGTCCAGTGGACACTTATTTT.

This clone was seen a few times. J is TRBJ2-6 and V is TRBV9; 7 bases map to TRBD1. This CDR3 spans 16 amino acids. The junction had 2 bases not matched to a gene; V was cut back by 0 bases and J by 2 bases. Germline V lookup: CDR1 SGDLS, CDR2 YYNGEE. CDR3 loop: CASSVGGGAGANVLTF. As DNA, the CDR3 is TGTGCCAGCAGCGTAGGAGGGGGCGCTGGGGCCAACGTCCTGACTTTC. Full variable domain (rest looked up from reference TRBV9 and TRBJ2-6): DSGVTQTPKHLITATGQRVTLRCSPRSGDLSVYWYQQSLDQGLQFLIQYYNGEERAKGNILERFSAQQFPDLHSELNLSSLELGDSALYFCASSVGGGAGANVLTFGAGSRLTVL.

The chain has TRBV11-2 and TRBJ1-2, with TRBD1 matching over 10 bases. This CDR3 spans 16 amino acids. J was trimmed by 5 bases and V by 5 bases; bases with no gene match: 11. Germline V gene sequence: CDR1 SGHAT, CDR2 FQNNGV. CDR3 loop: CASSQTGTGDRYGYTF. The DNA of the CDR3 is TGTGCCAGCAGCCAAACCGGGACAGGGGATAGGTATGGCTACACCTTC.

This clone was counted once. The V gene is TRBV18, the J gene TRBJ2-2; 7 bases are shared with TRBD1. The CDR3 is 15 residues long. Germline CDR1 is KGHSH and CDR2 is LQKENI. Trimming at V came to 3 bases and at J to 2 bases, leaving 3 bases not matched to a gene. DNA for the CDR3: TGTGCCAGCTCACCGAGGGGGCAAAACACCGGGGAGCTGTTTTTT. Its translation is CASSPRGQNTGELFF.

The chain carries TRBV2 and TRBJ2-7; D is perhaps TRBD2 (5 bases). Trimming shortened V by 1 base and J by 3 bases, and 10 bases separated the two germline ends. This CDR3 region has 14 residues. Germline CDR1 is SNHLY and CDR2 is FYNNEI. The DNA of the CDR3 is TGTGCCAGCAGTGAAGGACGGGGAAACTACGAGCAGTACTTC. Amino acid sequence: CASSEGRGNYEQYF.

This chain links TRBV7-9 with TRBJ2-4; D is unclear. Germline loops: CDR1 SEHNR, CDR2 FQNEAQ (reference sequence). V lost 11 bases and J 6 bases, leaving 11 bases between the germline ends. The length of the CDR3 is 11 residues. The CDR3 reads CASSNGNIQYF. CDR3 DNA sequence: TGTGCCTCCTCTAACGGAAACATTCAGTACTTC.

In DNA, the CDR3 is TGTGCCAGCAGTCTACCCTTCTCCTATGGCTACACCTTC. This encodes CASSLPFSYGYTF. The V call is TRBV28, the J call TRBJ1-2, with D unclear. Germline CDR1 reads MDHEN; CDR2 reads SYDVKM. The CDR3 is 13 amino acids. Trimming removed 5 bases from V and 4 bases from J, with 11 bases in between.

The chain joins TRBV7-2 to TRBJ1-1, with 7 bases identical to TRBD1. This CDR3 is built from 14 residues. V lost 4 bases and J lost 1; bases outside the gene matches: 3. The V gene's germline CDR1 is SGHTA and CDR2 FQGNSA. The DNA of the CDR3 is TGTGCCAGCAGCTCATACAGGGGGAACACTGAAGCTTTCTTT. Protein sequence: CASSSYRGNTEAFF.

The gene calls are TRBV5-4 and TRBJ2-7; 8 nucleotides line up with TRBD1. The V gene's germline CDR1 is SGHNT and CDR2 YYREEE (reference sequence). J gave up 3 bases and V 3 bases, and 5 bases lay outside the gene matches. This CDR3 spans 14 amino acids. CDR3 amino acids: CASSSGTGIYEQYF. The CDR3 DNA follows: TGTGCCAGCAGCTCTGGGACAGGAATCTACGAGCAGTACTTC.

The chain recombines TRBV3-1 (or the pseudogene TRBV3-2) with TRBJ1-4; 7 positions agree with TRBD1. Trimming at V came to 5 bases and at J to 8 bases, leaving 11 bases not matched to a gene. This CDR3 contains 15 residues. Looked up from germline, CDR1 is LGHDT and CDR2 is YNNKEL (reference sequence). CDR3 residues: CASSSPLVTGEKLFF. In DNA form, the CDR3 reads TGTGCCAGCAGCTCCCCGCTGGTGACAGGGGAAAAACTGTTTTTT.

The gene calls are TRBV4-3 and TRBJ2-3, with D unclear. The V gene lost 0 bases and the J gene lost 0 bases, with 4 bases spanning the gap. The CDR3 covers 14 residues. In germline, CDR1 is LGHNA, CDR2 YSLEER. CDR3 amino acids: CASSQEASTDTQYF. The CDR3 coding sequence is TGCGCCAGCAGCCAAGAGGCTAGCACAGATACGCAGTATTTT.

V is TRBV5-1 and J is TRBJ2-3; TRBD2 aligns across 9 bases. The CDR3 runs 17 residues. CDR1 and CDR2 from the germline V gene are SGHRS and YFSETQ. With V trimmed by 6 bases and J by 0 bases, 11 bases remained unmatched. The CDR3 reads CASKRRLADTSTDTQYF. As DNA, the CDR3 is TGCGCCAGCAAAAGGAGACTAGCGGATACTAGCACAGATACGCAGTATTTT.

The chain combines TRBV7-2 with TRBJ1-1; D unclear. Trimming stripped 1 base from V and 4 bases from J, with 13 bases between. Germline-derived CDR1 and CDR2 are SGHTA and FQGNSA. CDR3 size: 15 residues. CDR3 nucleotides: TGTGCCAGCAGCTTAGACTCGCAGGAAGGCACTGAAGCTTTCTTT. Its translation is CASSLDSQEGTEAFF. The full variable domain, rest sourced from reference TRBV7-2 and TRBJ1-1, is GAGVSQSPSNKVTEKGKDVELRCDPISGHTALYWYRQSLGQGLEFLIYFQGNSAPDKSGLPSDRFSAERTGGSVSTLTIQRTQQEDSAVYLCASSLDSQEGTEAFFGQGTRLTVV.

This clone was detected only a few times. The chain carries TRBV15 and TRBJ2-1, with D hard to call. V was shortened by 2 bases and J by 5 bases, with 4 bases between the two germline ends. The CDR3 is 12 residues long. Looked up from germline, CDR1 is LNHNV and CDR2 is YYDKDF (reference sequence). Written as DNA, the CDR3 is TGTGCCACCAGCAGAACGGACAATGAGCAGTTCTTC. Its protein product is CATSRTDNEQFF.

The V and J genes are TRBV11-2 and TRBJ1-1, with 10 nucleotides matching TRBD1. Germline CDR1 and CDR2: SGHAT and FQNNGV. Unmatched junction bases numbered 8, after V lost 5 bases and J lost 5 bases. The CDR3 has 15 residues. CDR3 sequence: CASSRLTGGLTEAFF. CDR3 bases: TGTGCCAGCAGCCGTCTGACAGGGGGCTTGACTGAAGCTTTCTTT.

The chain uses TRBV2 and TRBJ1-3; TRBD1 is a possible D gene (5 bases). CDR3 length equals 16 residues. CDR1 and CDR2 (germline): SNHLY, FYNNEI. Trimming pared 7 bases from V and 0 bases from J, leaving 16 bases between. The CDR3 sequence is CASNRQGILSGNTIYF. CDR3 sequence (DNA): TGTGCCAGCAATCGGCAGGGAATCCTCTCTGGAAACACCATATATTTT.

V and J are TRBV9 and TRBJ2-7, with TRBD2 identical over 7 bases. This CDR3 is 15 amino acids long. V shed 0 bases, J shed 2 bases, and the junction held 5 bases outside the gene matches. Germline CDR1 reads SGDLS; CDR2 reads YYNGEE. The CDR3 region is CASSVGGLHTYEQYF. Written as DNA, the CDR3 is TGTGCCAGCAGCGTAGGGGGACTACACACCTACGAGCAGTACTTC.

The chain uses TRBV28 and TRBJ2-5; no definite D call. CDR1 is MDHEN, CDR2 SYDVKM, per germline. The germline V and J ends were trimmed by 7 bases and 5 bases, with 8 bases remaining between them. The CDR3 runs 11 residues. CDR3 loop: CASTRAETQYF. DNA of the CDR3: TGTGCCAGCACTCGAGCCGAGACCCAGTACTTC.

The V and J genes are TRBV19 and TRBJ1-2, with a tentative D call TRBD1 (5 bases). Per the germline V gene, CDR1 is LNHDA and CDR2 is SQIVND (reference sequence). CDR3 size: 14 residues. V was shortened by 3 bases and J by 3 bases, with 11 bases between the two germline ends. DNA of the CDR3: TGTGCCAGTAGTATGAACCAGGGTCACTATGGCTACACCTTC. It encodes CASSMNQGHYGYTF. The complete variable domain, with remaining parts taken from reference TRBV19 and TRBJ1-2, reads DGGITQSPKYLFRKEGQNVTLSCEQNLNHDAMYWYRQDPGQGLRLIYYSQIVNDFQKGDIAEGYSVSREKKESFPLTVTSAQKNPTAFYLCASSMNQGHYGYTFGSGTRLTVV.

The rearrangement links TRBV15 to TRBJ2-7; D gene uncertain. CDR1 LNHNV and CDR2 YYDKDF come from the germline V gene (reference sequence). V dropped 0 bases and J dropped 4 bases, with 7 bases sitting between them. The CDR3 has 13 residues. DNA of the CDR3: TGTGCCACCAGCAGAGATGGGCAGTACGAGCAGTACTTC. It encodes CATSRDGQYEQYF.